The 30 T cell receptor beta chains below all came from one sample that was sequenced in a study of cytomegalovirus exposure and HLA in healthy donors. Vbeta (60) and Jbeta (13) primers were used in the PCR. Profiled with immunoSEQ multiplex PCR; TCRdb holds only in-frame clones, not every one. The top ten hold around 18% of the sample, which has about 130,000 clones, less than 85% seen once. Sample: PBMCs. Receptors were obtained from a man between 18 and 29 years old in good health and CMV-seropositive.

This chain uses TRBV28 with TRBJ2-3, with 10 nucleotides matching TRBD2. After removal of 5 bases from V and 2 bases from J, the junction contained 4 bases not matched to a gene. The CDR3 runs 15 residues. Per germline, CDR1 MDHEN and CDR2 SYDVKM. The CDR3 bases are TGTGCCAGCAGTCCCGGGACTAGCGTCACAGATACGCAGTATTTT. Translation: CASSPGTSVTDTQYF.

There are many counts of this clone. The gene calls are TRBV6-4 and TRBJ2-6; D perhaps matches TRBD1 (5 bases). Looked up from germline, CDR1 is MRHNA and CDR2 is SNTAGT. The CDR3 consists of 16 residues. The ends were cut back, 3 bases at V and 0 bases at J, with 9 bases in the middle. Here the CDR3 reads CASSESGYSGANVLTF. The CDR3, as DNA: TGTGCCAGCAGTGAATCAGGGTACTCTGGGGCCAACGTCCTGACTTTC.

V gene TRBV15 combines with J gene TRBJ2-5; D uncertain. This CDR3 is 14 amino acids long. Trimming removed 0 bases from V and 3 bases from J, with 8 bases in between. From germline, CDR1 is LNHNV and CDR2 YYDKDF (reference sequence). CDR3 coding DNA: TGTGCCACCAGCAGAGATCCCATAGAAGAGACCCAGTACTTC. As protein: CATSRDPIEETQYF. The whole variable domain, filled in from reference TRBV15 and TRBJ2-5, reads DAMVIQNPRYQVTQFGKPVTLSCSQTLNHNVMYWYQQKSSQAPKLLFHYYDKDFNNEADTPDNFQSRRPNTSFCFLDIRSPGLGDTAMYLCATSRDPIEETQYFGPGTRLLVL.

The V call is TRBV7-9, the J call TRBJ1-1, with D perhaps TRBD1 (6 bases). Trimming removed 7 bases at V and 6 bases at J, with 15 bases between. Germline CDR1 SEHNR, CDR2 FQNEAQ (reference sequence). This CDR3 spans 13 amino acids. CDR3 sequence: CASKPPTGPEAFF. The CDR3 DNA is TGTGCCAGCAAGCCGCCCACAGGGCCTGAAGCTTTCTTT.

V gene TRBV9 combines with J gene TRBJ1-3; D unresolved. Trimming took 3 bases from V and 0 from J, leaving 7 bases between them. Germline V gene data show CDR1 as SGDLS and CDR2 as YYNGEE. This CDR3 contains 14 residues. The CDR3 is CASSDTGSGNTIYF. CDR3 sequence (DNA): TGTGCCAGCAGCGATACCGGCTCTGGAAACACCATATATTTT.

The CDR3 DNA follows: TGTGCCAGCAGTTCCTTCGACAGGGTCTCAGGGGAGCTGTTTTTT. Translation: CASSSFDRVSGELFF. J is TRBJ2-2 and V is TRBV6-5, with 7 bases fitting TRBD1. This CDR3 region has 15 residues. Trimming cost V 4 bases and J 8 bases; bases outside gene matches: 10. From germline, CDR1 is MNHEY and CDR2 SVGAGI.

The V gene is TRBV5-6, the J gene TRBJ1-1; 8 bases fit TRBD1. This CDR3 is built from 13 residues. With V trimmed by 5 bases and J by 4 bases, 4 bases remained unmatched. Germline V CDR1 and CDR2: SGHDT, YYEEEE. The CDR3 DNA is TGTGCCAGCAGTCGAGACAGGGGCACTGAAGCTTTCTTT. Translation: CASSRDRGTEAFF.

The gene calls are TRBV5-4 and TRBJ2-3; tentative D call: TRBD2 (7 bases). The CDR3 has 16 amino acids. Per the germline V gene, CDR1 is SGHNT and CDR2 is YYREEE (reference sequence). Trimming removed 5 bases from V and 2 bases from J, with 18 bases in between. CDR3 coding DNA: TGTGCCAGCAGGATGGTGGGGGGGCCGATCACAGATACGCAGTATTTT. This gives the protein CASRMVGGPITDTQYF.

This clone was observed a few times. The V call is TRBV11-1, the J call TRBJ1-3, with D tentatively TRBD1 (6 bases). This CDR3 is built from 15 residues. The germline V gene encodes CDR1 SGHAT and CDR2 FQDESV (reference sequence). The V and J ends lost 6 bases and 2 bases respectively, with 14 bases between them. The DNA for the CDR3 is TGTGCCAGCAGACCGAATGGGGGCACTGGAAACACCATATATTTT. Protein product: CASRPNGGTGNTIYF.

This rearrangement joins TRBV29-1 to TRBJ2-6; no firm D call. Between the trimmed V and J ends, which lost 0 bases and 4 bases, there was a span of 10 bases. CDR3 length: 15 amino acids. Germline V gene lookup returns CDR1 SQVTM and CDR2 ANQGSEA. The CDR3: CSVEDQDSGANVLTF. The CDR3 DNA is TGCAGCGTTGAAGATCAAGACTCCGGGGCCAACGTCCTGACTTTC.

CDR3 protein: CASSPGGDSYGYTF. CDR3 nucleotide sequence: TGTGCCAGCAGCCCCGGGGGGGACAGCTATGGCTACACCTTC. The gene calls are TRBV5-6 and TRBJ1-2; 7 bases map to TRBD1. CDR1 is SGHDT and CDR2 is YYEEEE in the germline V gene. The CDR3 spans 14 residues. V lost 4 bases to trimming and J lost 4 bases; unmatched junction nucleotides: 7.

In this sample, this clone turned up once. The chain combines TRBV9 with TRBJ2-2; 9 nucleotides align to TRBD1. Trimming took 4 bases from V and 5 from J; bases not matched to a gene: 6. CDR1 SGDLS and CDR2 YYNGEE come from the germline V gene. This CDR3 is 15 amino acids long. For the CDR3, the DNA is TGTGCCAGCAGCCCGGGACAGGGAAAAACCGGGGAGCTGTTTTTT. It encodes CASSPGQGKTGELFF.

The CDR3 DNA reads TGTGCCAGCAGCCAAGATCCCGAGGCCAGAAGGCCGTTCTTC. It specifies CASSQDPEARRPFF. The rearrangement joins TRBV4-2 to TRBJ2-1; no definite D call. Germline values: CDR1 LGHNA, CDR2 YNFKEQ. V shed 0 bases and J shed 15 bases, with 18 bases lying between them. The CDR3 runs 14 residues.

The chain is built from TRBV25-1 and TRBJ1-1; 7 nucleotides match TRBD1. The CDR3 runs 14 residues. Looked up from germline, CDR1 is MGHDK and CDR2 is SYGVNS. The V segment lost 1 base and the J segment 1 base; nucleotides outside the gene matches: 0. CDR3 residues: CASSEWTGNTEAFF. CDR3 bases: TGTGCCAGCAGTGAATGGACAGGGAACACTGAAGCTTTCTTT.

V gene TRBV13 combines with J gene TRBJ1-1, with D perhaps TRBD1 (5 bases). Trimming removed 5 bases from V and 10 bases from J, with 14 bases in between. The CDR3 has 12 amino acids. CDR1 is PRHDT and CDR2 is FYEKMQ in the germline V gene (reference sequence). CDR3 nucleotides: TGTGCCAGCAGCAGGGTGTTGGGGCGAGCTTTCTTT. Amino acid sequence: CASSRVLGRAFF.

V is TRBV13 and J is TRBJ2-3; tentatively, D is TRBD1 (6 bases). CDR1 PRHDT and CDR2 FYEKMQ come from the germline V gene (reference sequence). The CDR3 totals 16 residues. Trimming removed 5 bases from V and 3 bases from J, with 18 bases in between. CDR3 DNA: TGTGCCAGCAGCCGCCGACAGGTTCCGAGGACAGATACGCAGTATTTT. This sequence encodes CASSRRQVPRTDTQYF.

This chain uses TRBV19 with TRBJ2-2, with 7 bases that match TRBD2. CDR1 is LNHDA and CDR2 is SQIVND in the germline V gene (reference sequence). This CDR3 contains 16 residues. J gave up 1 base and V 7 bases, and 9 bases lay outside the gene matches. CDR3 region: CASTPRAGVNTGELFF. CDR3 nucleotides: TGTGCCAGTACCCCCCGGGCGGGGGTGAACACCGGGGAGCTGTTTTTT.

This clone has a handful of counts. CDR3 protein: CASSMGPGGNEQFF. The CDR3 DNA sequence: TGTGCCAGTAGTATGGGTCCGGGGGGCAATGAGCAGTTCTTC. The V call is TRBV19, the J call TRBJ2-1; 7 bases align to TRBD2. Looked up from germline, CDR1 is LNHDA and CDR2 is SQIVND (reference sequence). The CDR3 covers 14 residues. J was trimmed by 6 bases and V by 3 bases; bases with no gene match: 5.

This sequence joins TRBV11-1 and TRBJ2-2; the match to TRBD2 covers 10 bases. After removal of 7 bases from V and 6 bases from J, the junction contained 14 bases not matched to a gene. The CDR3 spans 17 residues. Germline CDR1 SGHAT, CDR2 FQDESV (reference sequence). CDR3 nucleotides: TGTGCCAGCACCAGAAGCGGGGGGGCTTCTGGATCCGGGGAGCTGTTTTTT. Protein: CASTRSGGASGSGELFF.

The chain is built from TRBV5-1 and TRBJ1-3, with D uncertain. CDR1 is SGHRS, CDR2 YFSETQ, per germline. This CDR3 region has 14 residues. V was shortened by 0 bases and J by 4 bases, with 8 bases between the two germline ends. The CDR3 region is CASSLGAGGNTIYF. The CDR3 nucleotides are TGCGCCAGCAGCTTGGGGGCCGGAGGAAACACCATATATTTT. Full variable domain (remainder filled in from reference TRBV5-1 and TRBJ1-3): KAGVTQTPRYLIKTRGQQVTLSCSPISGHRSVSWYQQTPGQGLQFLFEYFSETQRNKGNFPGRFSGRQFSNSRSEMNVSTLELGDSALYLCASSLGAGGNTIYFGEGSWLTVV.

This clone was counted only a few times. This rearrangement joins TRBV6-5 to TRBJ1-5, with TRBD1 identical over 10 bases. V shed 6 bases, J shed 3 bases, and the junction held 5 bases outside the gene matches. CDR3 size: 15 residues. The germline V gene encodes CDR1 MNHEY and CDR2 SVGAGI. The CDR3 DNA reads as TGTGCCAGCAGCACCGGGACAGGGGCCAATCAGCCCCAGCATTTT. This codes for CASSTGTGANQPQHF.

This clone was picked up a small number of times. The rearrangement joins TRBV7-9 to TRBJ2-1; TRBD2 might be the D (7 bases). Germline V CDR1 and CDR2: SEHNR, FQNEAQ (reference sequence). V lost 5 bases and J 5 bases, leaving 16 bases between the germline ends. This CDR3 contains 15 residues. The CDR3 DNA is TGTGCCAGCAGCCCCCGACAGGCGGGGGACAATGAGCAGTTCTTC. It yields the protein CASSPRQAGDNEQFF.

CDR3 sequence reads: CASSSGEDYGYTF. The CDR3 DNA sequence: TGTGCCAGCAGCTCCGGGGAGGACTATGGCTACACCTTC. The chain carries TRBV11-3 and TRBJ1-2; no clear D gene. The V end was cut by 4 bases, the J end by 3 bases, with 9 bases between. There are 13 residues in the CDR3. Germline loops: CDR1 SGHNT, CDR2 YENEEA.

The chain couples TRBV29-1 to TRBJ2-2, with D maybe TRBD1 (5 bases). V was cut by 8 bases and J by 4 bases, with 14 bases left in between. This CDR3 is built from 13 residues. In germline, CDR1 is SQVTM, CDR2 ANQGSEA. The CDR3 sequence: CSCRRASTGELFF. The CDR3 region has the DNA TGCAGCTGCCGCAGGGCGAGCACCGGGGAGCTGTTTTTT.

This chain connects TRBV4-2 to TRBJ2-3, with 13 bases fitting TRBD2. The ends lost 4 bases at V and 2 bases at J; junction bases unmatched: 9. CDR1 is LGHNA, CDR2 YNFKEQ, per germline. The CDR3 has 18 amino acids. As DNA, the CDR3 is TGTGCCAGCAGCCCAAGAACGGGACTAGCGGGGTACACAGATACGCAGTATTTT. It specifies CASSPRTGLAGYTDTQYF.

CDR3 residues: CASSETSGGAEEQYF. CDR3 nucleotide sequence: TGTGCCAGCAGTGAAACTAGCGGGGGGGCGGAAGAGCAGTACTTC. V gene TRBV6-1 combines with J gene TRBJ2-7, with 13 bases that match TRBD2. J lost 7 bases, V lost 2 bases, and 5 bases had no gene match. Germline-derived CDR1 and CDR2 are MNHNS and SASEGT. CDR3 length equals 15 residues.

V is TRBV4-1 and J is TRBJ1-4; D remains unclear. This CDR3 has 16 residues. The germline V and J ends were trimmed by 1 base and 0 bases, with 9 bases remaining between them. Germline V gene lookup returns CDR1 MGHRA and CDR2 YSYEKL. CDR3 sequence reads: CASSQVVLATNEKLFF. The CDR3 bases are TGCGCCAGCAGCCAAGTAGTCCTAGCAACTAATGAAAAACTGTTTTTT.

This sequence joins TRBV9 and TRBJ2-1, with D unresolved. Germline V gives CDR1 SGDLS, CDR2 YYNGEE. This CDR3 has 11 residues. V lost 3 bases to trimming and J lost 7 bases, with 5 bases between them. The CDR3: CASSAQNEQFF. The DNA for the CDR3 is TGTGCCAGCAGCGCCCAGAATGAGCAGTTCTTC.

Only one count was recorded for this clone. CDR3 nucleotides: TGTGCCAGCCACCCGGGGGCCTACGAGCAGTACTTC. This gives the protein CASHPGAYEQYF. The chain carries TRBV2 and TRBJ2-7; possible D gene TRBD2, 6 bases. The CDR3 loop spans 12 amino acids. The germline gives CDR1 SNHLY, CDR2 FYNNEI. Trimming pared 8 bases from V and 2 bases from J, leaving 10 bases between.

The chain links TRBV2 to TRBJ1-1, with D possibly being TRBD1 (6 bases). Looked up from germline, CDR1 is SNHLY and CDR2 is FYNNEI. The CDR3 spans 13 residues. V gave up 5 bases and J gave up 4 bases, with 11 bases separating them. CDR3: CASSNDRTTEAFF. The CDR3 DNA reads TGTGCCAGCAGTAATGACAGGACCACTGAAGCTTTCTTT. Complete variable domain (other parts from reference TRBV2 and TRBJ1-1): EPEVTQTPSHQVTQMGQEVILRCVPISNHLYFYWYRQILGQKVEFLVSFYNNEISEKSEIFDDQFSVERPDGSNFTLKIRSTKLEDSAMYFCASSNDRTTEAFFGQGTRLTVV.